This entry lists 29 T cell receptor beta chains sequenced from one sample in a study of T cell responses to AZD1222 COVID-19 vaccine. Libraries were prepared by immunoSEQ multiplex PCR; TCRdb keeps only in-frame clonotypes and omits some of them. The profile shows about 120,000 clones, approximately 88% of them singletons. Specimen: peripheral blood, collected on day 0 of AZD1222 vaccination. The receptors stem from an adult in good health.

J is TRBJ1-1 and V is TRBV9; 10 bases are shared with TRBD1. This CDR3 is built from 13 residues. Unmatched junction bases numbered 6, after V lost 3 bases and J lost 10 bases. Per germline, CDR1 SGDLS and CDR2 YYNGEE. CDR3 DNA sequence: TGTGCCAGCAGCGGTGACAGGGGGCAAGGAGCTTTCTTT. Its translation: CASSGDRGQGAFF.

The CDR3 protein is CASSESQNTEAFF. As DNA, the CDR3 is TGTGCCAGCAGTGAATCCCAGAACACTGAAGCTTTCTTT. This rearrangement joins TRBV2 to TRBJ1-1, with D hard to call. Germline V gives CDR1 SNHLY, CDR2 FYNNEI. The germline V and J ends were trimmed by 2 bases and 1 base, with 5 bases remaining between them. This CDR3 has 13 residues.

This clone was recorded only once. V usage is TRBV5-4 and J usage is TRBJ1-2; possibly TRBD1 for D (5 bases). Trimming stripped 4 bases from V and 5 bases from J, with 18 bases between. Per the germline V gene, CDR1 is SGHNT and CDR2 is YYREEE (reference sequence). The CDR3 extends over 15 amino acids. The CDR3 here is CASSTPQDFLYGYTF. The CDR3 DNA follows: TGTGCCAGCAGCACGCCACAGGACTTCCTTTATGGCTACACCTTC.

The V and J genes are TRBV2 and TRBJ1-5; D uncertain. CDR1 is SNHLY, CDR2 FYNNEI, per germline. V shed 6 bases and J shed 0 bases, with 6 bases lying between them. This CDR3 has 13 residues. The CDR3 here is CASSLDSNQPQHF. The CDR3 DNA follows: TGTGCCAGCAGCCTGGATAGCAATCAGCCCCAGCATTTT.

CDR3 DNA sequence: TGTGCCAGCTCACCGTCGCGGGGCGAGAATACGCAGTATTTT. Amino acids: CASSPSRGENTQYF. V gene TRBV18 combines with J gene TRBJ2-3, with D possibly being TRBD2 (6 bases). In germline, CDR1 is KGHSH, CDR2 LQKENI. The V end lost 3 bases, the J end lost 7 bases, and 14 bases lay between the germline ends. This CDR3 has 14 amino acids.

This chain uses TRBV27 with TRBJ2-7; D assignment may be TRBD1 or TRBD2 (6 bases each). The CDR3 is 17 amino acids. The germline V gene has CDR1 MNHEY and CDR2 SMNVEV (reference sequence). V shed 3 bases and J shed 5 bases, with 23 bases lying between them. CDR3 coding DNA: TGTGCCAGCAGTTTTCCCAGGGGCGGACTACGAGGACACGAGCAGTACTTC. Protein: CASSFPRGGLRGHEQYF.

This clone has only one observation. The chain carries TRBV7-9 and TRBJ1-2, with D possibly TRBD1 on 5 matching bases. The germline V and J ends were trimmed by 1 base and 1 base, with 10 bases remaining between them. The CDR3 is 15 amino acids. The V gene's germline CDR1 is SEHNR and CDR2 FQNEAQ (reference sequence). CDR3 sequence reads: CASSLEQAVNYGYTF. Written as DNA, the CDR3 is TGTGCCAGCAGCTTAGAACAGGCCGTTAACTATGGCTACACCTTC.

This clone was found a few times. This chain uses TRBV5-5 with TRBJ1-1; D is undetermined. Germline loops: CDR1 SGHKS, CDR2 YYEKEE (reference sequence). This CDR3 has 15 amino acids. V lost 6 bases and J lost 0, with 15 bases in between. CDR3 residues: CASIQDWNMNTEAFF. CDR3 nucleotides: TGTGCCAGCATCCAAGATTGGAACATGAACACTGAAGCTTTCTTT. Supplemented by reference TRBV5-5 and TRBJ1-1, the full variable domain reads DAGVTQSPTHLIKTRGQQVTLRCSPISGHKSVSWYQQVLGQGPQFIFQYYEKEERGRGNFPDRFSARQFPNYSSELNVNALLLGDSALYLCASIQDWNMNTEAFFGQGTRLTVV.

The CDR3 sequence is CASQPRGGPGNTIYF. In nucleotides, the CDR3 is TGTGCCAGCCAGCCCCGGGGGGGCCCTGGAAACACCATATATTTT. V is TRBV6-5 and J is TRBJ1-3; D is perhaps TRBD1 (6 bases). V lost 8 bases to trimming and J lost 2 bases, with 16 bases between them. Germline V gene lookup returns CDR1 MNHEY and CDR2 SVGAGI. This CDR3 contains 15 residues.

This rearrangement joins TRBV5-4 to TRBJ1-6, with D unclear. The V gene lost 1 base and the J gene lost 5 bases, with 19 bases spanning the gap. Looked up from germline, CDR1 is SGHNT and CDR2 is YYREEE (reference sequence). This CDR3 has 18 residues. The DNA for the CDR3 is TGTGCCAGCAGCTTGAGTCGGGCCGCCTGGTCGAATAATTCACCCCTCCACTTT. It is translated as CASSLSRAAWSNNSPLHF.

Here the CDR3 DNA reads TGTGCCAGCAGTTATCGACAGGGTACTTTCAATCAGCCCCAGCATTTT. It encodes CASSYRQGTFNQPQHF. The chain uses TRBV6-2 or TRBV6-3 and TRBJ1-5, with 7 bases aligning to TRBD1. Unmatched junction bases numbered 8, after V lost 3 bases and J lost 3 bases. This CDR3 comprises 16 residues. Germline lookup yields CDR1 MNHEY and CDR2 SVGEGT.

The chain uses TRBV3-1 (or the pseudogene TRBV3-2) and TRBJ1-5; D remains unclear. The CDR3 contains 13 residues. The V gene lost 4 bases and the J gene lost 1 base, with 5 bases spanning the gap. Germline CDR1 LGHDT, CDR2 YNNKEL (reference sequence). The CDR3 is CASSPDSNQPQHF. Here the CDR3 DNA reads TGTGCCAGCAGCCCGGACAGCAATCAGCCCCAGCATTTT.

This chain connects TRBV28 to TRBJ1-5, with D unresolved. V lost 2 bases and J 0 bases, leaving 14 bases between the germline ends. Per germline, CDR1 MDHEN and CDR2 SYDVKM. The CDR3 has 17 residues. CDR3 region: CASSLKLAAYSNQPQHF. DNA of the CDR3: TGTGCCAGCAGTTTAAAACTAGCAGCATATAGCAATCAGCCCCAGCATTTT. The complete variable domain, with remaining parts taken from reference TRBV28 and TRBJ1-5, reads DVKVTQSSRYLVKRTGEKVFLECVQDMDHENMFWYRQDPGLGLRLIYFSYDVKMKEKGDIPEGYSVSREKKERFSLILESASTNQTSMYLCASSLKLAAYSNQPQHFGDGTRLSIL.

The V and J genes are TRBV6-1 and TRBJ2-7; the D gene is possibly TRBD1 (6 bases). Germline V gene data show CDR1 as MNHNS and CDR2 as SASEGT. Deletions cut 1 base from V and 3 bases from J, with 10 bases between. The CDR3 spans 14 residues. The DNA for the CDR3 is TGTGCCAGCAGTGAAGGAGGCAGGGGCTACGAGCAGTACTTC. Its protein is CASSEGGRGYEQYF.

The V gene is TRBV5-6, the J gene TRBJ1-5, with TRBD1 matching over 8 bases. The CDR3 extends over 16 amino acids. J gave up 6 bases and V 3 bases, and 11 bases lay outside the gene matches. Per germline, CDR1 SGHDT and CDR2 YYEEEE. This chain's CDR3 is CASSSMRQGRVQPQHF. As DNA, the CDR3 is TGTGCCAGCAGCTCAATGAGACAGGGGAGGGTTCAGCCCCAGCATTTT. Combining the CDR3 with reference TRBV5-6 and TRBJ1-5 gives the whole variable domain DAGVTQSPTHLIKTRGQQVTLRCSPKSGHDTVSWYQQALGQGPQFIFQYYEEEERQRGNFPDRFSGHQFPNYSSELNVNALLLGDSALYLCASSSMRQGRVQPQHFGDGTRLSIL.

This chain connects TRBV5-1 to TRBJ1-2; weak D call: TRBD1 (5 bases). Germline CDR1 reads SGHRS; CDR2 reads YFSETQ. This CDR3 is built from 12 residues. V lost 7 bases and J lost 7, with 14 bases in between. The CDR3 here is CASGEGAAGYTF. DNA for the CDR3: TGCGCCAGCGGGGAAGGGGCAGCTGGCTACACCTTC. The full variable domain, with the rest looked up from reference TRBV5-1 and TRBJ1-2, is KAGVTQTPRYLIKTRGQQVTLSCSPISGHRSVSWYQQTPGQGLQFLFEYFSETQRNKGNFPGRFSGRQFSNSRSEMNVSTLELGDSALYLCASGEGAAGYTFGSGTRLTVV.

This clone has only one observation. The J gene is TRBJ2-4, the V gene TRBV19, with 9 bases matching TRBD2. Germline CDR1 reads LNHDA; CDR2 reads SQIVND (reference sequence). V lost 8 bases to trimming and J lost 8 bases; unmatched junction nucleotides: 16. CDR3 length: 16 amino acids. The CDR3 region is CASLMSGGTGRDIQYF. The DNA for the CDR3 is TGTGCCAGTCTGATGAGCGGGGGGACTGGACGAGACATTCAGTACTTC.

The V gene is TRBV11-2, the J gene TRBJ1-2; the D gene is possibly TRBD1 (6 bases). Germline V gives CDR1 SGHAT, CDR2 FQNNGV. Trimming pared 4 bases from V and 4 bases from J, leaving 19 bases between. The length of the CDR3 is 16 residues. CDR3 sequence (DNA): TGTGCCAGCAGCTCCAATCCCCCTGGACAGATCTATGGCTACACCTTC. As protein: CASSSNPPGQIYGYTF.

This chain links TRBV4-1 with TRBJ1-4, with 10 bases lining up with TRBD1. The CDR3 is 17 amino acids. Per the germline V gene, CDR1 is MGHRA and CDR2 is YSYEKL. With V trimmed by 4 bases and J by 3 bases, 8 bases remained unmatched. This CDR3 is CASSRQTGGESNEKLFF. CDR3 nucleotide sequence: TGCGCCAGCAGCCGACAGACAGGGGGCGAGTCTAATGAAAAACTGTTTTTT.

The V call is TRBV19, the J call TRBJ1-1; D is ambiguous. Per germline, CDR1 LNHDA and CDR2 SQIVND (reference sequence). Between the trimmed V and J ends, which lost 6 bases and 5 bases, there was a span of 16 bases. The CDR3 spans 14 residues. The CDR3 DNA reads TGTGCCAGTAGCCCTCAGGCAGGAATGACTGAAGCTTTCTTT. Its protein product is CASSPQAGMTEAFF.

The CDR3 DNA follows: TGTGCCAGCAGTTACCAACCCGCGAGTGGTCAGCCCCAGCATTTT. It translates to CASSYQPASGQPQHF. V is TRBV6-6 and J is TRBJ1-5; D remains unclear. The V gene's germline CDR1 is MNHNY and CDR2 SVGAGI (reference sequence). With 2 bases removed from V and 6 bases from J, the gap between germline ends came to 14 bases. The length of the CDR3 is 15 residues.

This sequence joins TRBV6-5 and TRBJ2-1; D uncertain. Germline CDR1 and CDR2: MNHEY and SVGAGI. The CDR3 spans 11 residues. V shed 7 bases and J shed 6 bases, with 7 bases lying between them. The CDR3 DNA reads TGTGCCAGCACCCACAGCAATGAGCAGTTCTTC. It yields the protein CASTHSNEQFF.

J is TRBJ2-7 and V is TRBV19, with D possibly being TRBD1 (5 bases). The germline V gene encodes CDR1 LNHDA and CDR2 SQIVND (reference sequence). Trimming cost V 1 base and J 1 base, with 14 bases left between them. The CDR3 extends over 16 amino acids. Here the CDR3 DNA reads TGTGCCAGTAGTATAGTCGGAGTCCAGGGTTCCTACGAGCAGTACTTC. Amino acid sequence: CASSIVGVQGSYEQYF. Supplemented by reference TRBV19 and TRBJ2-7, the full variable domain reads DGGITQSPKYLFRKEGQNVTLSCEQNLNHDAMYWYRQDPGQGLRLIYYSQIVNDFQKGDIAEGYSVSREKKESFPLTVTSAQKNPTAFYLCASSIVGVQGSYEQYFGPGTRLTVT.

This clone turned up a few times. The chain has TRBV7-9 and TRBJ2-3, with TRBD2 matching 13 bases. Germline V gene sequence: CDR1 SEHNR, CDR2 FQNEAQ (reference sequence). V lost 3 bases to trimming and J lost 1 base; unmatched junction nucleotides: 7. The CDR3 runs to 18 residues. The DNA for the CDR3 is TGTGCCAGCAGCTTCCGACTAGCGGGGGGTGGAGGCACAGATACGCAGTATTTT. Translation: CASSFRLAGGGGTDTQYF.

The rearrangement links TRBV21-1 to TRBJ2-1; TRBD2, as called in the table, went unchecked against the DNA. TRBV21-1 is a documented pseudogene. This CDR3 spans 18 amino acids. CDR3 DNA sequence: TGTGCCAGCAGCAAAGCCAGGGAACCTAGCGGGGTAAGGAATGAGCAGTTCTTC. Translated: CASSKAREPSGVRNEQFF.

The chain carries TRBV3-1 (or the pseudogene TRBV3-2) and TRBJ1-4, with D hard to call. V was trimmed by 4 bases and J by 8 bases, leaving 17 bases between them. The CDR3 loop spans 15 amino acids. The germline CDR1 and CDR2 sequences are LGHDT and YNNKEL (reference sequence). CDR3 loop: CASSPLGLQREKLFF. The CDR3 region has the DNA TGTGCCAGCAGCCCCCTCGGGCTCCAGCGAGAAAAACTGTTTTTT.

The chain links TRBV28 to TRBJ2-7, with D perhaps matching TRBD1 (5 bases). Trimming took 3 bases from V and 6 from J, leaving 18 bases between them. Germline CDR1 reads MDHEN; CDR2 reads SYDVKM. This CDR3 has 15 residues. The CDR3 DNA is TGTGCCAGCAGTTTGTTCACGGATGCTAGGGGCGAGCAGTACTTC. The encoded protein is CASSLFTDARGEQYF. Drawing the rest from reference TRBV28 and TRBJ2-7, the complete variable domain is DVKVTQSSRYLVKRTGEKVFLECVQDMDHENMFWYRQDPGLGLRLIYFSYDVKMKEKGDIPEGYSVSREKKERFSLILESASTNQTSMYLCASSLFTDARGEQYFGPGTRLTVT.

The chain uses TRBV6-1 and TRBJ1-2; TRBD1 is a possible D gene (5 bases). This CDR3 has 15 amino acids. V dropped 2 bases and J dropped 4 bases, with 14 bases sitting between them. Germline-derived CDR1 and CDR2 are MNHNS and SASEGT. The CDR3 nucleotides read TGTGCCAGCAGTGAATATGGGGACCGTTCCTATGGCTACACCTTC. Protein sequence: CASSEYGDRSYGYTF.

This chain connects TRBV19 to TRBJ2-1; tentatively, D is TRBD2 (6 bases). Germline lookup yields CDR1 LNHDA and CDR2 SQIVND (reference sequence). Trimming left V 6 bases short and J 9 bases short, with 15 bases between. The CDR3 spans 13 residues. The CDR3 protein is CASRGNSGGEQFF. In DNA form, the CDR3 reads TGTGCCAGTAGAGGAAACTCCGGGGGTGAGCAGTTCTTC.